Here is one TCR beta chain with its context. Its antigen has not been determined. The input lacks base qualities; no much larger clone sits a single base away. This entry comes from a study of blood T cell repertoires in COVID-19 (dated by TCRdb to 2018 to 2020). Background on the whole study: Collaborator samples came from the United States, Italy and Spain and covered acute and convalescent phases of COVID-19. Subjects who had been exposed to COVID-19, were actively infected with it, or had recovered from it provided the deeply sampled blood TCRbeta repertoires that made up the dataset. The repertoires were released in a freely available public database meant as a resource for research on the immune response to SARS-CoV-2. The material from the prospective study consisted of cDNA or gDNA derived from T cells, B-cell-depleted T cells, or PBMCs. A de-identified subject ID, COVID-19 status, age in years and sex were almost always included in the sample metadata. Where available, HLA class I and class II types were taken from metadata supplied by the sample provider and were not determined by assay-based typing. The samples were drawn from two sources: the first 160 participants of the ongoing ImmuneRACE study, and 1,200 or so subjects contributed by 6 global collaborators. Study-level results and caveats: The amount of clinical and demographic metadata varied by source and participant and was provided uncurated.

TCRbeta CDR3 regions were amplified from genomic DNA using the immunoSEQ Assay, a bias-controlled multiplex PCR. On the authors' methods: Nucleated cell counts per sample were estimated from amplification of reference gene primers within the assay. Sequence reads were collapsed and filtered to measure the absolute abundance of every unique TCRbeta CDR3 rearrangement. For each sample, productive Simpson clonality was calculated as the square root of Simpson's diversity index over productive rearrangements. Not all clones reach the TCRdb copy of this immuneACCESS table, which keeps in-frame sequences only. Checked studies attribute under half of the gap to unresolved V genes and leave the rest unexplained. V and J calls and clone size are as listed in that table; D and trimming were resolved from the DNA. The sample table shows 87,000 or so clones, and less than 95% are seen once. The ten largest clones take up roughly 7% of the sample.

One collaborating source in Seattle enrolled patients during active infection and followed them longitudinally through the course of disease. Each collaborating institution followed its own protocols to collect whole blood in K2EDTA tubes. For TCRbeta analysis, collaborator samples were shipped as frozen whole blood, as isolated PBMCs, or as DNA extracted from either sample type. Reading the germline V gene gives CDR1 MNHNS and CDR2 SASEGT. The CDR3 has 15 amino acids, counting the end cysteine and phenylalanine. The CDR3 DNA has 45 bases and is translated from base 1. Unmatched junction bases come to 4, with V trimmed by 0 bases and J by 2 bases.

This receptor was identified in a young man with COVID-19, enrolled during active disease. The specimen was peripheral blood. The rearranged segments are TRBV6-1 and TRBJ2-7; the junction holds 7 bases that match TRBD2. For the CDR3, the sequence is CASSEALAETYEQYF. The nucleotides are TGTGCCAGCAGTGAAGCGCTAGCGGAGACCTACGAGCAGTACTTC.